Given below is one T cell receptor beta chain in context. Its antigen remains unknown. This sample was taken from a study of cytomegalovirus exposure and HLA in healthy donors. Across the whole study: Membership in the Caucasian-associated ancestry cluster was found for about four fifths of 300 to 400 genotyped donors.

Study outcomes and limitations: The authors judged a highly shared variant cluster likely a sequencing artifact.

Trimming took 2 bases from V and 4 from J; bases not matched to a gene: 9. The CDR3 loop spans 17 amino acids. Germline V gene sequence: CDR1 SGHDN, CDR2 FVKESK. This PCR relied on a set of 60 Vbeta primers and 13 Jbeta primers. Some clones are missing from TCRdb's copy, which holds only in-frame ones; the method was immunoSEQ multiplex PCR. This sample has some 130,000 clones, with roughly four fifths found just once. The sample taken for sequencing was PBMCs. J is TRBJ2-1 and V is TRBV14; 9 bases map to TRBD2. The receptor comes from a woman in her twenties or thirties in good health and CMV-seropositive. CDR3 amino acids: CASSQRYSGGGYNEQFF. The CDR3 bases are TGTGCCAGCAGCCAACGATATAGCGGGGGAGGATACAATGAGCAGTTCTTC. Full variable domain (outside the CDR3, taken from reference TRBV14 and TRBJ2-1): EAGVTQFPSHSVIEKGQTVTLRCDPISGHDNLYWYRRVMGKEIKFLLHFVKESKQDESGMPNNRFLAERTGGTYSTLKVQPAELEDSGVYFCASSQRYSGGGYNEQFFGPGTRLTVL.